Below are 24 T cell receptor beta chains sequenced from a single sample in a study of T cells in Graves' hyperthyroidism and ophthalmopathy. Using RNA transcripts as the source, TCR beta CDR3 regions were amplified. Using the HTBI primer set, a first-round RT-PCR was run on the TCR CDR3. TCRdb called the multiplex PCR reads again in MiXCR, with one record for every CDR3 protein. This sample carries around 260,000 distinct CDR3 sequences, around a quarter of them seen once, and the ten largest clones take approximately 25%. The sequenced sample consisted of blood. The source is a middle-aged man with Graves' hyperthyroidism that later progressed to Graves' ophthalmopathy.

This clonotype was detected ten times or more. The V call is TRBV10-3, the J call TRBJ1-5; D unresolved. V was cut by 0 bases and J by 5 bases, with 20 bases left in between. Germline assignment: CDR1 ENHRY and CDR2 SYGVKD. The CDR3 is 18 residues long. The CDR3 DNA is TGTGCCATCAGTGAGTCCGTCATGGTTCGAAAAGCGGATCAGCCCCAGCATTTT. This sequence encodes CAISESVMVRKADQPQHF.

This clonotype was observed at least ten times. Germline and junction disagree at one end, which may indicate a read error. This CDR3 reads CASSLAQTNYGYTF. The CDR3 DNA follows: TGCGCCAGCAGCTTGGCCCAGACCAACTACGGCTACACCTTC. The genes are TRBV5-1 and TRBJ1-2; D uncertain. CDR1 and CDR2 from the germline V gene are SGHRS and YFSETQ. The CDR3 length is 14 residues.

Ten or more counts support this clonotype. The chain combines TRBV9 with TRBJ2-7; 7 nucleotides match TRBD1. Trimming took 0 bases from V and 0 from J; bases not matched to a gene: 0. The CDR3 contains 14 residues. Germline CDR1 SGDLS, CDR2 YYNGEE. As DNA, the CDR3 is TGTGCCAGCAGCGTAGAGGGGGCCTCCTACGAGCAGTACTTC. This gives the protein CASSVEGASYEQYF.

CDR3 DNA sequence: TGTGCCACCAGTGATCCTCTGGATCCTAACTATGGCTACACCTTC. This sequence encodes CATSDPLDPNYGYTF. This chain uses TRBV24-1 with TRBJ1-2; D remains ambiguous. Trimming took off 3 bases at V and 0 bases at J, with 10 bases between the two ends. CDR1 KGHDR and CDR2 SFDVKD come from the germline V gene. The CDR3 has 15 amino acids.

This clonotype was counted at least ten times. This chain links TRBV20-1 with TRBJ2-7; 15 bases are a match to TRBD2. CDR1 DFQATT and CDR2 SNEGSKA come from the germline V gene (reference sequence). CDR3 size: 14 residues. CDR3 loop: CSPGLAGGPHEQYF. The CDR3 coding sequence is TGCAGCCCAGGACTAGCGGGAGGGCCCCACGAGCAGTACTTC.

By sample fraction, this clonotype is medium-sized (0.01 to 0.1%). The chain joins TRBV12-3 or TRBV12-4 to TRBJ1-1; 8 bases are shared with TRBD1. The CDR3 sequence is 15 residues long. After removal of 3 bases from V and 3 bases from J, the junction contained 6 bases not matched to a gene. The CDR3 nucleotides are TGTGCCAGCAGTTTTCCAGGACAGGGCCACACTGAAGCTTTCTTT. Its protein product is CASSFPGQGHTEAFF.

The table lists this clonotype with a few counts. The V call is TRBV29-1, the J call TRBJ2-1; TRBD2 aligns across 7 bases. This CDR3 has 12 amino acids. With 7 bases clipped from V and 2 bases from J, the junction kept 2 bases outside the gene matches. Germline V gene data show CDR1 as SQVTM and CDR2 as ANQGSEA. The CDR3 DNA reads as TGCAGCGCTGGACTAGCCTACAATGAGCAGTTCTTC. It codes for CSAGLAYNEQFF.

This clonotype was seen at least ten times. In DNA, the CDR3 is TGTGCCAGCAGTACCAGACAGGGTCAAAACATTCAGTACTTC. Amino acid sequence: CASSTRQGQNIQYF. V gene TRBV28 combines with J gene TRBJ2-4; 7 bases agree with TRBD1. Germline CDR1 reads MDHEN; CDR2 reads SYDVKM. The V segment lost 5 bases and the J segment 5 bases; nucleotides outside the gene matches: 6. The CDR3 is 14 amino acids.

The chain links TRBV20-1 to TRBJ2-5; 8 bases agree with TRBD1. The CDR3 spans 14 residues. Germline V CDR1 and CDR2: DFQATT, SNEGSKA (reference sequence). Trimming took 6 bases from V and 4 from J; bases not matched to a gene: 10. The CDR3 DNA follows: TGCAGTGCCGCCCCCAGGGGGCTTCGAGAGACCCAGTACTTC. It translates to CSAAPRGLRETQYF.

This clonotype was seen many times. This chain connects TRBV6-5 to TRBJ1-5; the match to TRBD1 covers 7 bases. Germline CDR1 and CDR2: MNHEY and SVGAGI. The length of the CDR3 is 15 residues. V was pared by 6 bases and J by 1 base, with 6 bases of the junction left unmatched. This CDR3 reads CASRRQGRSNQPQHF. The CDR3 nucleotides read TGTGCCAGCAGGAGACAGGGTCGGAGCAATCAGCCCCAGCATTTT.

This clonotype appeared many times. This sequence joins TRBV4-1 and TRBJ1-1; D is uncertain. Germline CDR1 and CDR2: MGHRA and YSYEKL. Trimming pared 1 base from V and 1 base from J, leaving 7 bases between. The CDR3 consists of 14 residues. The CDR3 coding sequence is TGCGCCAGCAGCCAAGGTCCGGGGAACACTGAAGCTTTCTTT. It yields the protein CASSQGPGNTEAFF.

This clonotype was picked up many times. CDR3 protein: CSASPRPGSQETQYF. As DNA, the CDR3 is TGCAGTGCTAGCCCCCGCCCGGGGAGCCAAGAGACCCAGTACTTC. The gene calls are TRBV20-1 and TRBJ2-5, with TRBD2 as a possible D gene (5 bases). V was shortened by 3 bases and J by 1 base, with 15 bases between the two germline ends. Germline lookup yields CDR1 DFQATT and CDR2 SNEGSKA (reference sequence). The CDR3 totals 15 residues.

The chain links TRBV19 to TRBJ2-2; no clear D. Per the germline V gene, CDR1 is LNHDA and CDR2 is SQIVND (reference sequence). The V end lost 6 bases, the J end lost 4 bases, and 12 bases lay between the germline ends. The CDR3 is 14 residues long. Written as DNA, the CDR3 is TGTGCCAGTAGCCCCGTGATGGGCACCGGGGAGCTGTTTTTT. It encodes CASSPVMGTGELFF.

This chain joins TRBV10-3 and TRBJ1-2; 11 nucleotides align to TRBD1. The CDR3 has 14 residues. With 11 bases clipped from V and 8 bases from J, the junction kept 13 bases outside the gene matches. Per germline, CDR1 ENHRY and CDR2 SYGVKD. This CDR3 is CASTGDRGTRGYTF. The CDR3 DNA reads TGTGCCTCCACTGGGGACAGGGGGACGAGAGGCTACACCTTC.

Many counts were recorded for this clonotype. The chain joins TRBV28 to TRBJ2-5; D is unresolved. The CDR3 has 12 residues. The V gene's germline CDR1 is MDHEN and CDR2 SYDVKM. Trimming cost V 8 bases and J 4 bases, with 11 bases left between them. CDR3 DNA sequence: TGTGCCAGCGAGTTGGCAGGAGAGACCCAGTACTTC. Translation gives CASELAGETQYF.

This clonotype was found many times. The chain uses TRBV7-9 and TRBJ2-5; tentatively, D is TRBD1 (6 bases). V was trimmed by 5 bases and J by 3 bases, leaving 13 bases between them. Germline V gene data show CDR1 as SEHNR and CDR2 as FQNEAQ (reference sequence). The CDR3 is 14 residues long. The chain's CDR3 is CASSATQGKETQYF. DNA of the CDR3: TGTGCCAGCAGCGCCACACAGGGAAAAGAGACCCAGTACTTC.

The sample holds many counts of this clonotype. The gene calls are TRBV4-2 and TRBJ1-2; D is possibly TRBD1 (5 bases). Germline V gives CDR1 LGHNA, CDR2 YNFKEQ. Trimming cost V 1 base and J 0 bases, with 12 bases left between them. This CDR3 has 16 amino acids. CDR3 bases: TGTGCCAGCAGCCAAGGTCTACAGGCAGCTAACTATGGCTACACCTTC. Its protein product is CASSQGLQAANYGYTF.

This clonotype was seen many times. V usage is TRBV11-2 and J usage is TRBJ1-1, with TRBD1 identical over 9 bases. After removal of 6 bases from V and 5 bases from J, the junction contained 4 bases not matched to a gene. CDR1 is SGHAT, CDR2 FQNNGV, per germline. This CDR3 contains 13 residues. CDR3 region: CASSPDRGTEAFF. CDR3 coding DNA: TGTGCCAGCAGTCCGGACAGGGGAACTGAAGCTTTCTTT.

This clonotype was seen many times. The rearrangement links TRBV5-1 to TRBJ2-4; the D gene could be TRBD1 or TRBD2 (6 bases each). Trimming pared 0 bases from V and 3 bases from J, leaving 19 bases between. The V gene's germline CDR1 is SGHRS and CDR2 YFSETQ. The CDR3 runs 18 residues. CDR3 amino acids: CASSLGGTGASGKNIQYF. The CDR3 nucleotides are TGCGCCAGCAGCTTGGGGGGCACGGGGGCGTCAGGCAAAAACATTCAGTACTTC.

At least ten counts were recorded for this clonotype. The chain recombines TRBV6-5 with TRBJ2-7, with 8 bases fitting TRBD2. This CDR3 contains 15 residues. V was clipped by 7 bases and J by 3 bases; unmatched bases: 11. The germline V gene encodes CDR1 MNHEY and CDR2 SVGAGI. The CDR3 coding sequence is TGTGCCAGCACCCCGGGGGGGAAACTCCGCTACGAGCAGTACTTC. Residues: CASTPGGKLRYEQYF.

There are a few counts of this clonotype. The J gene is TRBJ2-1, the V gene TRBV6-4; D tentatively reads TRBD1 or TRBD2 (5 bases each). Trimming cost V 0 bases and J 9 bases, with 21 bases left between them. The CDR3 is 17 residues long. Germline loops: CDR1 MRHNA, CDR2 SNTAGT. In nucleotides, the CDR3 is TGTGCCAGCAGTGACTCGATCGGGGCCCCGTCGGCATTTGAGCAGTTCTTC. Its translation: CASSDSIGAPSAFEQFF.

Here the CDR3 DNA reads TGTGCCAGCAGTTACTCCCGGGACAGGGCTTCCTACGAGCAGTACTTC. Protein sequence: CASSYSRDRASYEQYF. This chain links TRBV6-2 or TRBV6-3 with TRBJ2-7; 9 positions agree with TRBD1. CDR1 and CDR2 from the germline V gene are MNHEY and SVGEGT. The CDR3 length is 16 residues. The junction had 4 bases not matched to a gene; V was cut back by 0 bases and J by 1 base.

This clonotype was observed many times. The gene calls are TRBV19 and TRBJ2-7; D gene unclear. Germline-derived CDR1 and CDR2 are LNHDA and SQIVND (reference sequence). The CDR3 contains 13 residues. V was clipped by 0 bases and J by 0 bases, with 3 bases between them. The CDR3 DNA reads TGTGCCAGTAGTATAGATCCCTCCTACGAGCAGTACTTC. It yields the protein CASSIDPSYEQYF.

At least ten counts were recorded for this clonotype. The rearrangement uses TRBV6-5 and TRBJ1-2; D remains unclear. Trimming stripped 2 bases from V and 5 bases from J, with 12 bases between. The CDR3 extends over 14 amino acids. CDR1 MNHEY and CDR2 SVGAGI come from the germline V gene. The chain's CDR3 is CASSYGLGRYGYTF. The CDR3 DNA reads TGTGCCAGCAGTTACGGCTTGGGCCGGTATGGCTACACCTTC.